The entry below describes one T cell receptor (beta chain). Its antigen is not identified. This entry belongs to a study of post-analysis software for immune sequencing data. Turning to the study itself: Disease courses included relapsing-remitting, secondary progressive and progressive-relapsing multiple sclerosis. Study-wide results and caveats: A few TRBV segments were significantly more frequent in patients than in controls. TRBV5-6, TRBV5-1 and TRBV20-1 were among these segments.

TCR beta cDNA libraries included unique molecular identifiers. Starting from approximately 0.95 to 9.8 million T cells, the study yielded hundreds of thousands of cDNA molecules. TCRdb passed the PCR reads through MiXCR, listing each CDR3 protein once. The sample has approximately 690,000 distinct CDR3 sequences; 55% to 60% are singletons. Between the trimmed V and J ends, which lost 0 bases and 1 base, there was a span of 16 bases. The CDR3 totals 18 residues. The TCR comes from a girl aged 2-9 years with multiple sclerosis. The chain recombines TRBV12-3 or TRBV12-4 with TRBJ2-4; D may be TRBD2 (5 bases). Sequenced sample: blood. The CDR3 DNA is TGTGCCAGCAGTTTAGCATTATCTGGGCGAGGGGCCAAAAACATTCAGTACTTC. Its translation is CASSLALSGRGAKNIQYF.